This paragraph covers one TCR beta chain sequence. Methods used by the authors: Nucleated cell number was recorded as an estimate derived from reference gene primer amplification. The repertoire was sequenced with immunoSEQ multiplex PCR; TCRdb's copy has only in-frame clones and lacks some. The DNA was the basis for D and trimming; V, J and clone size are from that table. Of fewer than 250,000 clones listed, about nine tenths are singletons. The data are from a study of blood T cell repertoires in COVID-19. Study at large: The cDNA or gDNA used as material had been derived from T cells, B-cell-depleted T cells, or PBMCs.

Looked up from germline, CDR1 is MNHEY and CDR2 is SVGAGI. The CDR3 extends over 16 amino acids. Between the trimmed V and J ends, which lost 2 bases and 9 bases, there was a span of 17 bases. What was sequenced was peripheral blood. The chain combines TRBV6-5 with TRBJ1-6, with D maybe TRBD1 (5 bases). The sequence was collected from a man aged 50-60 years with acute or convalescent COVID-19. For the CDR3, the DNA is TGTGCCAGCAGTTACCGTAGGCAGGGAACGGGTTCACCCCTCCACTTT. Encoded protein: CASSYRRQGTGSPLHF.